These 12 T cell receptor beta chains originate from one sample sequenced in a study of blood T cell repertoires in COVID-19. The data were produced by immunoSEQ multiplex PCR, yet TCRdb's version contains in-frame clones alone and is incomplete. The sample records about 260,000 clones, more than 80% being singletons. Sequenced sample: PBMCs or T cells enriched from blood (not recorded which). The receptors here all came from a woman between 18 and 30 years old who had recovered from COVID-19.

V is TRBV5-1 and J is TRBJ2-6; TRBD1 aligns across 8 bases. CDR3 length: 20 residues. Per the germline V gene, CDR1 is SGHRS and CDR2 is YFSETQ. The V gene end was trimmed by 0 bases and the J gene end by 0 bases; junction bases not matched to a gene: 11. Here the CDR3 reads CASSLAIPGQAISGANVLTF. The CDR3 DNA is TGCGCCAGCAGCTTGGCAATTCCGGGACAGGCGATCTCTGGGGCCAACGTCCTGACTTTC.

The V and J genes are TRBV28 and TRBJ2-7; 9 nucleotides align to TRBD2. Trimming removed 6 bases from V and 3 bases from J; junction bases left unmatched: 3. Looked up from germline, CDR1 is MDHEN and CDR2 is SYDVKM. This CDR3 has 13 residues. The CDR3: CASSERGVYEQYF. Here the CDR3 DNA reads TGTGCCAGCAGCGAGCGGGGGGTCTACGAGCAGTACTTC.

The gene calls are TRBV5-6 and TRBJ1-5; 7 bases align to TRBD1. CDR1 SGHDT and CDR2 YYEEEE come from the germline V gene. The CDR3 covers 16 residues. V lost 0 bases and J lost 1; bases outside the gene matches: 4. CDR3 sequence (DNA): TGTGCCAGCAGCTTGGGACAGGGAAGGAGCAATCAGCCCCAGCATTTT. This encodes CASSLGQGRSNQPQHF.

CDR3 sequence reads: CASVGQPYEQYF. The DNA for the CDR3 is TGTGCCAGCGTGGGACAGCCATACGAGCAGTACTTC. The rearrangement uses TRBV6-5 and TRBJ2-7; 7 bases map to TRBD1. V lost 8 bases to trimming and J lost 4 bases; unmatched junction nucleotides: 5. This CDR3 spans 12 amino acids. The germline gives CDR1 MNHEY, CDR2 SVGAGI.

In this sample, this clone turned up a few times. This chain joins TRBV13 and TRBJ1-1; D unresolved. Trimming removed 6 bases from V and 0 bases from J, with 8 bases in between. The CDR3 runs 13 residues. Germline V gives CDR1 PRHDT, CDR2 FYEKMQ (reference sequence). The CDR3 region has the DNA TGTGCCAGCAGACTATACATGAACACTGAAGCTTTCTTT. Protein product: CASRLYMNTEAFF.

This rearrangement joins TRBV2 to TRBJ1-5, with D maybe TRBD1 (5 bases). The germline V gene has CDR1 SNHLY and CDR2 FYNNEI. This CDR3 contains 16 residues. Trimming took off 5 bases at V and 4 bases at J, with 18 bases between the two ends. The CDR3 spells CASSPHRGFENQPQHF. DNA for the CDR3: TGTGCCAGCAGTCCCCACCGGGGGTTCGAGAATCAGCCCCAGCATTTT.

V and J are TRBV5-4 and TRBJ1-2, with TRBD1 identical over 8 bases. This CDR3 is 14 amino acids long. Germline assignment: CDR1 SGHNT and CDR2 YYREEE (reference sequence). The V segment lost 4 bases and the J segment 4 bases; nucleotides outside the gene matches: 6. As DNA, the CDR3 is TGTGCCAGCAGCACGGGACAGGTAGCCTATGGCTACACCTTC. Residues: CASSTGQVAYGYTF.

This chain links TRBV4-1 with TRBJ1-2; TRBD1 agrees at 7 bases. Germline trimming cut 4 bases from V and 8 bases from J; bases unmatched to any gene: 7. This CDR3 comprises 13 residues. The germline V gene has CDR1 MGHRA and CDR2 YSYEKL. Written as DNA, the CDR3 is TGCGCCAGCAGCCTAGGTAGGGGACAGGGCTACACCTTC. It encodes CASSLGRGQGYTF.

The J gene is TRBJ1-1, the V gene TRBV25-1; D might be TRBD1 (5 bases). With 3 bases removed from V and 0 bases from J, the gap between germline ends came to 14 bases. The CDR3 totals 16 residues. Germline values: CDR1 MGHDK, CDR2 SYGVNS. Here the CDR3 DNA reads TGTGCCAGCAGTGACCAGCTGACAGACCTGAACACTGAAGCTTTCTTT. Its protein is CASSDQLTDLNTEAFF.

CDR3 in amino acids: CASSQGAGNTIYF. In nucleotides, the CDR3 is TGTGCCAGCAGTCAGGGGGCTGGAAACACCATATATTTT. This chain joins TRBV27 and TRBJ1-3, with 7 bases that match TRBD1. J gave up 2 bases and V 5 bases, and 0 bases lay outside the gene matches. This CDR3 has 13 residues. Germline CDR1 and CDR2: MNHEY and SMNVEV (reference sequence).

The chain employs TRBV5-1 and TRBJ2-1; TRBD2 is a possible D gene (7 bases). Looked up from germline, CDR1 is SGHRS and CDR2 is YFSETQ. This CDR3 is 16 amino acids long. V was shortened by 5 bases and J by 4 bases, with 19 bases between the two germline ends. In DNA form, the CDR3 reads TGCGCCAGCAGTTCGGCCCGGGGGGCGGGTTACAATGAGCAGTTCTTC. Amino acid sequence: CASSSARGAGYNEQFF.

Here the CDR3 DNA reads TGCAGTGCGGGGCGGGGCACTGAAGCTTTCTTT. This encodes CSAGRGTEAFF. The rearrangement joins TRBV20-1 to TRBJ1-1, with D perhaps matching TRBD1 (5 bases). Looked up from germline, CDR1 is DFQATT and CDR2 is SNEGSKA (reference sequence). The ends were cut back, 6 bases at V and 4 bases at J, with 9 bases in the middle. The CDR3 is made up of 11 amino acids.